These T cell receptor beta chains were read from a single sample in a study of blood T cells in healthy people across ages. A single record per CDR3 protein comes from TCRdb applying MiXCR to the 5' RACE reads. The table shows around 940,000 distinct CDR3 sequences, with about 53% occurring only once. The sequencing sample was made of blood. Receptors were obtained from a woman between 55 and 75 years old in good health. Each CDR3 is given with its conserved first and last residue. A D gene is named only where the DNA matches it firmly. Not all rows give a size; the values are once, few, many and, for expanded clones, a class.

j_gene	d_gene	abundance	v_gene	CDR3nt	CDR3aa
TRBJ2-1	.	.	TRBV20-1	TGCAGTGCTCCCCGTGGCAATGAGCAGTTCTTC	CSAPRGNEQFF
TRBJ2-7	TRBD2	.	TRBV20-1	TGCAGTGCTCTGGGACTAGCGGGAGTGCCCACCTACGAGCAGTACTTC	CSALGLAGVPTYEQYF
TRBJ2-5	.	.	TRBV7-9	TGTGCCAGCAGCTTAGGGACCCTCATAGGAGAGACCCAGTACTTC	CASSLGTLIGETQYF
TRBJ2-1	TRBD2	.	TRBV7-2	TGTGCCAGCAGCTTCGGGACTAGGTATGAGCAGTTCTTC	CASSFGTRYEQFF
TRBJ2-1	.	.	TRBV27	TGTGCCAGCAGTTTACGGGCCGATTGGGTTACAAGCAATGAGCAGTTCTTC	CASSLRADWVTSNEQFF
TRBJ2-1	.	.	TRBV20-1	TGCAGTGCTTCGCGGGCGTACAATGAGCAGTTCTTC	CSASRAYNEQFF
TRBJ2-3	.	.	TRBV20-1	TGCAGTGCTAGCGGGAGTTGGGCAGATACGCAGTATTTT	CSASGSWADTQYF
TRBJ2-5	TRBD2	few	TRBV10-2	TGCGCCAGTCTAGCGGGAGGCGGGACCCAGTACTTC	CASLAGGGTQYF
TRBJ1-6	.	few	TRBV4-3	TGCGCCAGCAGCCAAGGAGACAACCGAAATTCACCCCTCCACTTT	CASSQGDNRNSPLHF
TRBJ2-1	TRBD2	.	TRBV28	TGTGCCAGCAGTTTTAGGGCTAGCGGGTTTGATGAGCAGTTCTTC	CASSFRASGFDEQFF
TRBJ2-1	TRBD2	.	TRBV11-1	TGTGCCAGCAGCCCGACTAGCGGGAGGGCATACGAGGGTCTCTACAATGAGCAGTTCTTC	CASSPTSGRAYEGLYNEQFF
TRBJ1-1	.	few	TRBV12-3/TRBV12-4	TGTGCCAGCAGTTTAGATTTGCAGGGCACGACTGAAGCTTTCTTT	CASSLDLQGTTEAFF
TRBJ2-5	.	.	TRBV27	TGTGCCAGCACCTCGGTGGCAGGGAGAGAGACCCAGTACTTC	CASTSVAGRETQYF
TRBJ2-5	.	.	TRBV28	TGTGCCAGCAGAGCTCACGGACAGCAAGAGACCCAGTACTTC	CASRAHGQQETQYF
TRBJ1-2	TRBD1	.	TRBV25-1	TGTGCCAGCAGTGAACTCCCGGGACAGTCTGACTACACCTTC	CASSELPGQSDYTF
TRBJ2-5	.	few	TRBV7-9	TGTGCCAGCAGCTTCCCGGCCCAAGAGACCCAGTACTTC	CASSFPAQETQYF
TRBJ2-7	.	.	TRBV6-2/TRBV6-3	TGTGCCAGCAGTACTCCACGGACTACCCGGGGGAAGCATTGGGGCATCGAGCAGTACTTC	CASSTPRTTRGKHWGIEQYF
TRBJ2-2	.	.	TRBV28	TGTGCCAGCTTACGGGGGACCGGGGAGCTGTTTTTT	CASLRGTGELFF
TRBJ2-7	TRBD2	.	TRBV6-2/TRBV6-3	TGTGCCAGCAGTTCATTCTCTAGCGGAGCTTCCTACGAGCAGTACTTC	CASSSFSSGASYEQYF
TRBJ2-4	TRBD1	.	TRBV11-2	TGTGCCAGCAGCTCCCGGGACAGGAGGGACATTCAGTACTTC	CASSSRDRRDIQYF
TRBJ2-5	.	.	TRBV12-3/TRBV12-4	TGTGCCAGCACCCAACTAGGGACCCAGTACTTC	CASTQLGTQYF
TRBJ1-4	.	.	TRBV28	TGTGCCAGCAGATACCGGGCCTCGGATAGGGCACTGTTTTTT	CASRYRASDRALFF
TRBJ2-3	.	.	TRBV9	TGTGCCAGCAGCCCCAGTCAGGTGGGAGAAGGGACAGATACGCAGTATTTT	CASSPSQVGEGTDTQYF
TRBJ2-7	TRBD2	.	TRBV7-2	TGTGCCAGCAGCGTGGGGACTAGCTCATGGCAGTACTTC	CASSVGTSSWQYF
TRBJ2-1	.	few	TRBV12-3/TRBV12-4	TGTGCCAGCAGTTTTCTCGGCAGGGGGGATCTCAATGAGCAGTTCTTC	CASSFLGRGDLNEQFF
TRBJ2-7	.	.	TRBV4-2	TGTGCCAGCAGCCAAGGGCATGACTACGAGCAGTACTTC	CASSQGHDYEQYF
TRBJ2-3	.	.	TRBV4-1	TGCGCCAGCAGCCACGGGCCCTACACAGATACGCAGTATTTT	CASSHGPYTDTQYF
TRBJ2-6	TRBD1	few	TRBV5-1	TGCGCCACCACGACAGGGGTCGGCTCTGGGGCCAACGTCCTGACTTTC	CATTTGVGSGANVLTF
TRBJ1-2	.	.	TRBV28	TGTGCCAGCAGCCCCGGGTCCCCGAGCGGCTACACCTTC	CASSPGSPSGYTF
TRBJ2-1	.	few	TRBV3-1	TGTGCCAGCAGCCAGGGTGGGACTGAGGGAATGGGGCAGTTCTTC	CASSQGGTEGMGQFF
TRBJ2-7	.	.	TRBV6-2/TRBV6-3	TGTGCCAGCAGTTTCCGACCGGCTAGTCGGACAGATACGCAGTACTTC	CASSFRPASRTDTQYF
TRBJ1-5	.	.	TRBV20-1	TGCAGTGCTAGAGATTTGGGCAATCAGCCCCAGCATTTT	CSARDLGNQPQHF
TRBJ2-3	TRBD2	few	TRBV28	TGTGCCAGCACCATTGTCGGACTAGCGGGAGGGCGATGGAGCACAGATACGCAGTATTTT	CASTIVGLAGGRWSTDTQYF
TRBJ2-3	.	.	TRBV7-9	TGTGCCAGCAGCTTAGGTCGGGGATCAGATGCGCAGTATTTT	CASSLGRGSDAQYF
TRBJ1-2	.	.	TRBV7-9	TGTGCCAGCACCAAAAGTTCCAGCTATGGCTACACCTTC	CASTKSSSYGYTF
TRBJ1-2	.	.	TRBV9	TGTGCCAGCAGCACCCGGACAGAAGCTAACTATGGCTACACCTTC	CASSTRTEANYGYTF
TRBJ2-1	TRBD2	.	TRBV27	TGTGCCAGCAGTTTATTCTGGACTAGCGGGAGGATTTCTTACAATGAGCAGTTCTTC	CASSLFWTSGRISYNEQFF
TRBJ2-7	TRBD1	.	TRBV20-1	TGCAGTGCCCCCCCCGGACAGGTCAGCGAGCAGTACTTC	CSAPPGQVSEQYF
TRBJ2-3	TRBD2	.	TRBV20-1	TGCAGTGCTACCCTAACACCGGGACTAGCGGCCACAGATACGCAGTATTTT	CSATLTPGLAATDTQYF
TRBJ1-5	.	.	TRBV6-6	TGTGCCAGCAGTTACGGCTCTAGCAATCAGCCCCAGCATTTT	CASSYGSSNQPQHF
TRBJ2-5	TRBD2	few	TRBV6-1	TGTGCCAGCAGTGATTTTGGGACTAGCGGGAGTGGTAAGACCCAGTACTTC	CASSDFGTSGSGKTQYF
TRBJ2-1	TRBD2	.	TRBV24-1	TGTGCCACCAGCAAGACTAGCCCTAGGTGGAATGAGCAGTTCTTC	CATSKTSPRWNEQFF
TRBJ1-1	.	.	TRBV7-9	TGTGCCAGCAGCTCCCCGAGATTGGGACTGAACACTGAAGCTTTCTTT	CASSSPRLGLNTEAFF
TRBJ2-7	TRBD2	.	TRBV20-1	TGCAGTGCTAGAGCTTTTTTGGCGGGAGGACCCCCCTACGAGCAGTACTTC	CSARAFLAGGPPYEQYF
TRBJ2-3	.	.	TRBV6-5	TGTGCCAGCAGTTACGGGGAACGCACGGATACGCAGTATTTT	CASSYGERTDTQYF
TRBJ2-5	.	few	TRBV11-2	TGTGCCAGCAGCTTAGGAGGGAAGGGTTACCAAGAGACCCAGTACTTC	CASSLGGKGYQETQYF
TRBJ1-2	.	few	TRBV5-1	TGCGCCAGCAGCACCGAGGGGGAAGCCTATGGCTACACCTTC	CASSTEGEAYGYTF
TRBJ1-2	.	.	TRBV4-1	TGCGCCAGCAGCCAAGAACGACAAGACGGGGGCTACACCTTC	CASSQERQDGGYTF
TRBJ2-7	TRBD2	.	TRBV9	TGTGCCAGCAGCGTAGCTAGCGGATACTCCTACGAGCAGTACTTC	CASSVASGYSYEQYF
TRBJ2-7	.	few	TRBV4-1	TGCGCCAGCAGCCAAGTCCCAGGCAATGAGCAGTACTTC	CASSQVPGNEQYF
TRBJ1-2	.	few	TRBV29-1	TGCAGCGTTGGCAGGGCGACCTATGGCTACACCTTC	CSVGRATYGYTF
TRBJ2-3	.	.	TRBV4-1	TGCGCCAGCAGCCAAGAATCCAGGTTCACAGATACGCAGTATTTT	CASSQESRFTDTQYF
TRBJ2-7	TRBD2	.	TRBV10-3	TGTGCCATCAGTGAGGGGGCGGGAGGGAGAGACGAGCAGTACTTC	CAISEGAGGRDEQYF
TRBJ1-1	.	.	TRBV28	TGTGCCAGCAGTTTACCTCAGGGCTTCACTGAAGCTTTCTTT	CASSLPQGFTEAFF
TRBJ2-5	TRBD2	.	TRBV6-5	TGTGCCAGCAGCAACTACACTAGCGCCCAAGAGACCCAGTACTTC	CASSNYTSAQETQYF